Following are 26 T cell receptor beta chains from one sample sequenced in a study of CD8+ T cells in alopecia areata. Extracted RNA was reverse transcribed, and the resulting cDNA served as sequencing template. The protocol was immunoSEQ multiplex PCR, while the TCRdb copy is restricted to in-frame clones and leaves out a portion. The sample carries 150,000 or so clones, about nine tenths recorded once. Sequenced material: CD8+ T cells sorted from blood, taken at week 0. Source of these receptors: a human donor with alopecia areata.

The chain's CDR3 is CASSLEGLYSGNTIYF. The CDR3 DNA follows: TGTGCCAGCAGCTTAGAGGGGCTGTACTCTGGAAACACCATATATTTT. This rearrangement joins TRBV7-2 to TRBJ1-3, with D perhaps TRBD1 (5 bases). Trimming removed 1 base at V and 0 bases at J, with 10 bases between. Germline V gene data show CDR1 as SGHTA and CDR2 as FQGNSA. The CDR3 has 16 amino acids.

The V gene is TRBV27, the J gene TRBJ1-5; D not resolved. Between the trimmed V and J ends, which lost 2 bases and 0 bases, there was a span of 8 bases. The length of the CDR3 is 15 residues. Germline V gene data show CDR1 as MNHEY and CDR2 as SMNVEV (reference sequence). The CDR3 DNA reads TGTGCCAGCAGTTTAAAGAGGAGTAGCAATCAGCCCCAGCATTTT. Amino acids: CASSLKRSSNQPQHF.

The J gene is TRBJ2-5, the V gene TRBV5-1; D possibly uses TRBD1 or TRBD2 (5 bases each). The length of the CDR3 is 15 residues. The V and J ends lost 4 bases and 5 bases respectively, with 18 bases between them. Germline-derived CDR1 and CDR2 are SGHRS and YFSETQ. CDR3 sequence: CASSGVSGTGETQYF. DNA of the CDR3: TGCGCCAGCAGCGGCGTTTCGGGGACGGGGGAGACCCAGTACTTC.

The chain combines TRBV13 with TRBJ1-5; D is uncertain. Germline-derived CDR1 and CDR2 are PRHDT and FYEKMQ (reference sequence). The CDR3 length is 14 residues. V lost 0 bases, J lost 3 bases, and 6 bases lay in between. The DNA of the CDR3 is TGTGCCAGCAGCTTAGGGGGAGTCAATCAGCCCCAGCATTTT. Encoded protein: CASSLGGVNQPQHF.

V and J are TRBV30 and TRBJ2-7, with 12 bases lining up with TRBD2. J lost 0 bases, V lost 2 bases, and 2 bases had no gene match. The CDR3 has 15 residues. The germline V gene has CDR1 GTSNPN and CDR2 SVGIG (reference sequence). The CDR3 DNA reads as TGTGCCTGGAGTCGGACTAGCGGGACCTCCTACGAGCAGTACTTC. Protein sequence: CAWSRTSGTSYEQYF.

The rearrangement links TRBV29-1 to TRBJ2-5; 11 positions agree with TRBD2. Trimming removed 4 bases from V and 0 bases from J; junction bases left unmatched: 4. Germline V gives CDR1 SQVTM, CDR2 ANQGSEA. The CDR3 is made up of 15 amino acids. The CDR3 region is CSVGASGRYQETQYF. CDR3 DNA sequence: TGCAGCGTTGGGGCTAGCGGGAGGTACCAAGAGACCCAGTACTTC.

This clone was counted a single time. The V call is TRBV2, the J call TRBJ2-7, with 9 bases matching TRBD2. Germline V lookup: CDR1 SNHLY, CDR2 FYNNEI. V was clipped by 3 bases and J by 2 bases; unmatched bases: 2. The CDR3 extends over 14 amino acids. The CDR3 DNA reads TGTGCCAGCAGTGAGGTAGCGGGAGCCTACGAGCAGTACTTC. It codes for CASSEVAGAYEQYF.

This chain joins TRBV27 and TRBJ1-1, with D unresolved. V lost 5 bases and J lost 8, with 15 bases in between. CDR3 length: 13 amino acids. CDR1 is MNHEY, CDR2 SMNVEV, per germline (reference sequence). The CDR3 spells CASSPEIDLEAFF. The CDR3 nucleotides read TGTGCCAGCAGTCCAGAGATAGACCTAGAAGCTTTCTTT.

The chain links TRBV7-9 to TRBJ2-2; D is unresolved. The V gene's germline CDR1 is SEHNR and CDR2 FQNEAQ (reference sequence). CDR3 length equals 11 residues. V shed 1 base and J shed 7 bases, with 1 base lying between them. CDR3: CASSLVGELFF. CDR3 DNA: TGTGCCAGCAGCTTAGTCGGGGAGCTGTTTTTT.

The J gene is TRBJ2-5, the V gene TRBV6-4; D is ambiguous. Trimming cost V 2 bases and J 5 bases, with 9 bases left between them. Per the germline V gene, CDR1 is MRHNA and CDR2 is SNTAGT. This CDR3 is built from 13 residues. This CDR3 reads CASSDVAGETQYF. The DNA of the CDR3 is TGTGCCAGCAGTGACGTAGCAGGCGAGACCCAGTACTTC.

This clone was detected only a few times. This sequence joins TRBV7-9 and TRBJ2-5, with D hard to call. The CDR3 extends over 12 amino acids. Per the germline V gene, CDR1 is SEHNR and CDR2 is FQNEAQ (reference sequence). Between the trimmed V and J ends, which lost 2 bases and 4 bases, there was a span of 5 bases. CDR3 nucleotide sequence: TGTGCCAGCAGCTTAAAAGGAGAGACCCAGTACTTC. It is translated as CASSLKGETQYF.

The chain combines TRBV7-2 with TRBJ2-3; 10 bases map to TRBD2. The CDR3 has 15 residues. The V segment lost 5 bases and the J segment 5 bases; nucleotides outside the gene matches: 7. CDR1 and CDR2 (germline): SGHTA, FQGNSA. The CDR3 DNA reads as TGTGCCAGCAGCCACCTAGCGGGAGCGGTAGATACGCAGTATTTT. Residues: CASSHLAGAVDTQYF.

The chain uses TRBV27 and TRBJ2-5, with D possibly TRBD1 on 6 matching bases. CDR1 is MNHEY, CDR2 SMNVEV, per germline (reference sequence). The CDR3 sequence is 20 residues long. V was trimmed by 5 bases and J by 1 base, leaving 29 bases between them. The CDR3 sequence is CASSPNTLLKGGQSQETQYF. The CDR3 coding sequence is TGTGCCAGCAGTCCCAATACCCTCTTAAAAGGCGGACAGTCCCAAGAGACCCAGTACTTC.

The CDR3 spells CASMGAGNNQPQHF. The CDR3 coding sequence is TGTGCCAGCATGGGGGCAGGGAACAATCAGCCCCAGCATTTT. V and J are TRBV2 and TRBJ1-5; maybe TRBD1 (6 bases). V was cut by 7 bases and J by 3 bases, with 13 bases left in between. The CDR3 is 14 amino acids. CDR1 SNHLY and CDR2 FYNNEI come from the germline V gene.

This chain links TRBV27 with TRBJ2-1; 10 nucleotides line up with TRBD2. The germline gives CDR1 MNHEY, CDR2 SMNVEV (reference sequence). The CDR3 totals 14 residues. V lost 2 bases and J lost 7; bases outside the gene matches: 2. DNA for the CDR3: TGTGCCAGCAGTTTAATAGCGGGGGGTAATGAGCAGTTCTTC. The encoded protein is CASSLIAGGNEQFF.

V usage is TRBV7-7 and J usage is TRBJ2-1, with TRBD2 as a possible D gene (5 bases). Trimming pared 5 bases from V and 5 bases from J, leaving 10 bases between. Germline lookup yields CDR1 SSHAT and CDR2 FNYEAQ (reference sequence). The CDR3 loop spans 13 amino acids. CDR3 sequence: CASSREPNNEQFF. CDR3 nucleotides: TGTGCCAGCAGCCGGGAACCTAACAATGAGCAGTTCTTC.

The chain is built from TRBV29-1 and TRBJ2-5; tentatively, D is TRBD1 or TRBD2 (5 bases each). Between the trimmed V and J ends, which lost 0 bases and 4 bases, there was a span of 12 bases. CDR3 length: 14 residues. The V gene's germline CDR1 is SQVTM and CDR2 ANQGSEA. CDR3 protein: CSVEDPPGAETQYF. The CDR3 nucleotides read TGCAGCGTTGAAGATCCCCCCGGGGCAGAGACCCAGTACTTC. The whole variable domain, remainder taken from reference TRBV29-1 and TRBJ2-5, is SAVISQKPSRDICQRGTSLTIQCQVDSQVTMMFWYRQQPGQSLTLIATANQGSEATYESGFVIDKFPISRPNLTFSTLTVSNMSPEDSSIYLCSVEDPPGAETQYFGPGTRLLVL.

This clone was detected once. This rearrangement joins TRBV2 to TRBJ2-1; tentative D call: TRBD1 (6 bases). Germline-derived CDR1 and CDR2 are SNHLY and FYNNEI. CDR3 size: 13 residues. Trimming stripped 10 bases from V and 6 bases from J, with 16 bases between. The CDR3 bases are TGTGCCACTCGCCCACAGGGTCCCAATGAGCAGTTCTTC. Its protein product is CATRPQGPNEQFF.

This clone was seen just once. The chain joins TRBV25-1 to TRBJ2-1; D might be TRBD1 (5 bases). The CDR3 has 12 amino acids. Germline assignment: CDR1 MGHDK and CDR2 SYGVNS. V shed 6 bases and J shed 8 bases, with 11 bases lying between them. The DNA for the CDR3 is TGTGCCAGCAGGATCGGACACGATGAGCAGTTCTTC. Residues: CASRIGHDEQFF.

This chain links TRBV7-2 with TRBJ1-4; D possibly corresponds to TRBD1 (5 bases). Germline-derived CDR1 and CDR2 are SGHTA and FQGNSA. The CDR3 consists of 17 residues. The V end was cut by 5 bases, the J end by 6 bases, with 22 bases between. The CDR3 sequence is CASSPEVVLGGDEKLFF. CDR3 DNA: TGTGCCAGCAGCCCAGAAGTCGTCCTTGGAGGGGATGAAAAACTGTTTTTT.

This rearrangement joins TRBV27 to TRBJ1-1; a weak D match, TRBD1 (5 bases). This CDR3 is built from 11 residues. Germline V gene sequence: CDR1 MNHEY, CDR2 SMNVEV (reference sequence). Trimming took 7 bases from V and 7 from J, leaving 10 bases between them. CDR3 residues: CASNTGSEAFF. CDR3 coding DNA: TGTGCCAGCAATACAGGCAGTGAAGCTTTCTTT.

V gene TRBV19 combines with J gene TRBJ2-1; no clear D. Trimming took off 6 bases at V and 0 bases at J, with 15 bases between the two ends. This CDR3 is 16 amino acids long. Germline V gene lookup returns CDR1 LNHDA and CDR2 SQIVND (reference sequence). The CDR3 sequence: CASSETYQSSYNEQFF. The DNA of the CDR3 is TGTGCCAGTAGCGAGACATACCAGAGCTCCTACAATGAGCAGTTCTTC.

The chain combines TRBV13 with TRBJ2-7; D is unresolved. Germline-derived CDR1 and CDR2 are PRHDT and FYEKMQ (reference sequence). Trimming removed 3 bases from V and 4 bases from J, with 4 bases in between. The CDR3 is made up of 11 amino acids. The CDR3 here is CASSLMYEQYF. As DNA, the CDR3 is TGTGCCAGCAGCTTGATGTACGAGCAGTACTTC.

The rearrangement uses TRBV11-2 and TRBJ2-7; no definite D call. V lost 1 base, J lost 3 bases, and 7 bases lay in between. The CDR3 contains 13 residues. Per the germline V gene, CDR1 is SGHAT and CDR2 is FQNNGV. The CDR3 reads CASSLGGNYEQYF. Written as DNA, the CDR3 is TGTGCCAGCAGCTTAGGGGGTAACTACGAGCAGTACTTC.

The J gene is TRBJ1-2, the V gene TRBV29-1; perhaps TRBD1 as D (5 bases). Trimming cost V 2 bases and J 7 bases, with 14 bases left between them. CDR1 and CDR2 (germline): SQVTM, ANQGSEA. This CDR3 has 13 amino acids. In nucleotides, the CDR3 is TGCAGCGTTGAAATCTCCCAGGGCCGTGGCTACACCTTC. It encodes CSVEISQGRGYTF. The complete variable domain, with remaining parts taken from reference TRBV29-1 and TRBJ1-2, reads SAVISQKPSRDICQRGTSLTIQCQVDSQVTMMFWYRQQPGQSLTLIATANQGSEATYESGFVIDKFPISRPNLTFSTLTVSNMSPEDSSIYLCSVEISQGRGYTFGSGTRLTVV.

This chain links TRBV13 with TRBJ2-7; no clear D gene. The CDR3 loop spans 12 amino acids. V was shortened by 4 bases and J by 6 bases, with 10 bases between the two germline ends. From germline, CDR1 is PRHDT and CDR2 FYEKMQ (reference sequence). The CDR3 reads CASSSTLGEQYF. CDR3 coding DNA: TGTGCCAGCAGCTCGACCCTAGGCGAGCAGTACTTC.